The following is a T cell receptor (beta chain) sequence with its context. At one boundary the junction diverges from the germline segment, which might be a read error. The data originate from a study of regulatory T cells in long-lasting Graves disease. Time point given: newly diagnosed GD, antithyroid drugs for less than 3 months. Construction of the TCR library relied on RNA isolated from PBMCs. This CDR3 spans 13 amino acids. Germline V CDR1 and CDR2: MNHEY, SVGEGT. With iRepertoire HTBI primers and Arm-PCR of CDR3 regions, TCR beta libraries were built. MiXCR, run by TCRdb on the multiplex PCR reads, gives a single entry per CDR3 protein. Among about 430,000 distinct CDR3 sequences listed, 14% to 15% were seen once. These sequences were also reported in another study, on T cells in Graves' hyperthyroidism and ophthalmopathy.

Sequencing used peripheral blood mononuclear cells (PBMCs), obtained at new diagnosis, from a patient treated with antithyroid drugs. V is TRBV6-2 or TRBV6-3 and J is TRBJ2-4, with TRBD1 as a possible D gene (6 bases). The origin of this receptor is a woman between 40 and 50 years old with Graves disease. The chain's CDR3 is CAGSQGAKNIQYF. The DNA of the CDR3 is TGTGCCGGCAGTCAGGGGGCCAAAAACATTCAGTACTTC.